This T cell receptor (beta chain) stems from a study of CDR3 diversity in severe acne. TCRdb re-analysed the PCR reads in MiXCR, keeping a single row per CDR3 protein. The table shows 89,000 or so distinct CDR3 sequences, with around half occurring only once. Looked up from germline, CDR1 is SGHRS and CDR2 is YFSETQ. The CDR3 consists of 12 residues. Trimming removed 2 bases from V and 11 bases from J, with 8 bases in between. This sequence joins TRBV5-1 and TRBJ1-6; no definite D call. The sequencing input was blood. The receptor was isolated from a male donor in good health, serving as a control. CDR3 protein: CASSLEGAPLHF. The DNA of the CDR3 is TGCGCCAGCAGCTTAGAGGGCGCACCCCTCCACTTT.